The source of this T cell receptor beta chain is a study of T cell repertoires in cytomegalovirus infection. Comment on this clonotype: Its antigen remains unidentified.

TCRdb analysed the reads with MiXCR anew, one entry per CDR3 protein. The sample holds 550,000 to 700,000 distinct CDR3 sequences; about 40% are singletons and the top ten take more than 40%. This CDR3 has 18 amino acids. V gave up 2 bases and J gave up 1 base; unmatched junction bases: 9. Per germline, CDR1 MGHRA and CDR2 YSYEKL. This chain joins TRBV4-1 and TRBJ1-1, with 11 bases that match TRBD1. The specimen comprised cultured PBMCs, sampled from culture after CMV antigen stimulation. The TCR sequence derives from a human donor in good health (CMV status not recorded). Some clones in this sample may be carry-over from other donors' samples. The DNA for the CDR3 is TGCGCCAGCAGCCAACCCAGGGACAGGGGGATTGCGAACACTGAAGCTTTCTTT. It yields the protein CASSQPRDRGIANTEAFF.